The clone carrying this TCR beta chain was counted between two and nine times. What it recognizes is unknown. Germline-derived CDR1 and CDR2 are SGDLS and YYNGEE. The V gene end was trimmed by 0 bases and the J gene end by 14 bases; junction bases not matched to a gene: 8. The CDR3 is 13 residues long. The data were obtained in a study of shared clonotypes between healthy human individuals. Donors comprised healthy HIV-negative adults lacking recent acute infections or vaccinations. CD4+ cells were split into CD45RA+ naive and CD45RA-negative memory subsets. Study-level findings and limits: Naive subsets typically showed greater estimated richness than memory subsets.

Sequenced by immunoSEQ multiplex PCR; TCRdb stores in-frame clones only, minus some. The top ten clones hold around 0.14% of a sample with a few million clones, around 94% of them seen once. The rearrangement links TRBV9 to TRBJ1-1; 9 bases are a match to TRBD1. What was sequenced was naive CD4+ T cells sorted from blood. Subset here: CD45RA+ positively selected. The sequence came from a man younger than 35 in good health. The CDR3 loop is CASSVEEDRGLFF. The CDR3 DNA is TGTGCCAGCAGCGTAGAGGAGGACAGGGGTCTGTTCTTT.